This T cell receptor beta chain derives from a study of T cells after yellow fever vaccination. TCRdb ran MiXCR on the 5' RACE reads and lists one entry per CDR3 protein. The sample has 250,000 to 350,000 distinct CDR3 sequences, 3.5% to 4.5% seen once. This clonotype has a handful of counts. The origin of this receptor is a man younger than 35 who received the YFV17D yellow fever vaccine. The sequenced sample was PBMCs, obtained 15 days after the yellow fever booster vaccination.

CDR3 in amino acids: CASKGDNNQPQHF. CDR3 DNA sequence: TGTGCCAGCAAAGGCGACAATAATCAGCCCCAGCATTTT. The V gene is TRBV2, the J gene TRBJ1-5; D gene unclear. CDR1 and CDR2 (germline): SNHLY, FYNNEI. V gave up 7 bases and J gave up 4 bases, with 11 bases separating them. This CDR3 has 13 amino acids.